These T cell receptor beta chains were read from a single sample in a study of cytomegalovirus exposure and HLA in healthy donors. The data were produced by immunoSEQ multiplex PCR, yet TCRdb's version contains in-frame clones alone and is incomplete. This sample has under 200,000 clones; 75% to 90% occur once, and the top ten carry about 1.9%. The sample comprised PBMCs. These receptors were collected from a human donor in good health. Each CDR3 is given with its conserved first and last residue. A D gene is named only where the DNA matches it firmly. Not every row has a clone size; where given, it reads once, few, many or a size class.

TRBJ2-1	-	TRBV19	-	TGTGCCAGTAGTACGTACCCGGGACAAGTAAATCATGAGCAGTTCTTC	CASSTYPGQVNHEQFF
TRBJ2-3	-	TRBV10-2	TRBD1	TGCGCCAGCATACTCATAGCCGGGGACAGGGTCTCAGGTCGTTTCACAGATACGCAGTATTTT	CASILIAGDRVSGRFTDTQYF
TRBJ1-1	-	TRBV7-2	TRBD1	TGTGCCAGCAGTCCCACCCTGGACAGGCAGGGGGCTTTCTTT	CASSPTLDRQGAFF
TRBJ2-3	-	TRBV6-6	TRBD2	TGTGCCAGCAGTTGGGGGGGAGATACGCAGTATTTT	CASSWGGDTQYF
TRBJ2-7	few	TRBV7-8	TRBD2	TGTGCCAGCAGCCAGGGGCTAGCGGGGGGGCCTTTATACGAGCAGTACTTC	CASSQGLAGGPLYEQYF
TRBJ1-5	-	TRBV2	-	TGTGCCAGCGGGGGGTCAGGCAGGAATCAGCCCCAGCATTTT	CASGGSGRNQPQHF
TRBJ2-7	once	TRBV13	TRBD2	TGTGCCAGCGGACTAGCGGGGTCCTACGAGCAGTACTTC	CASGLAGSYEQYF
TRBJ1-2	-	TRBV7-2	-	TGTGCCAGCAGCCTAGGGACACAGAACTATGGCTACACCTTC	CASSLGTQNYGYTF
TRBJ1-2	-	TRBV6-1	TRBD1	TGTGCCAGCAGTGAAGCGATCGACAGGGGCTATGGCTACACCTTC	CASSEAIDRGYGYTF
TRBJ1-5	once	TRBV25-1	-	TGTGCCAGCAGTGTAGGGGATAGACAGCCCCAGCATTTT	CASSVGDRQPQHF
TRBJ2-2	-	TRBV5-1	TRBD1	TGCGCCAGCAGCGGGGGGACAGGGCTGAGAACCGGGGAGCTGTTTTTT	CASSGGTGLRTGELFF
TRBJ1-1	-	TRBV10-3	-	TGTGCCATCAGTGAGGTTGTGGGGGCAGGGGTTGAAGCTTTCTTT	CAISEVVGAGVEAFF
TRBJ1-6	once	TRBV7-3	TRBD1	TGTGCCAGCAGCCCAGGGACAGTCGGAACACCCCTCCACTTT	CASSPGTVGTPLHF
TRBJ2-7	-	TRBV4-1	-	TGCGCCAGCAGCCACCGCGACAAGACCTACGAGCAGTACTTC	CASSHRDKTYEQYF
TRBJ2-5	-	TRBV5-4	TRBD1	TGTGCCAGCAGCTCCCGGGACAGGGGGTTCGAAGAGACCCAGTACTTC	CASSSRDRGFEETQYF
TRBJ2-7	-	TRBV9	TRBD1	TGTGCCAGCAGCTACCGGGACAGGGGGCCGTACGAGCAGTACTTC	CASSYRDRGPYEQYF
TRBJ2-3	-	TRBV5-4	-	TGTGCCAGCAGCCGCGGGGCCTACACAGATACGCAGTATTTT	CASSRGAYTDTQYF
TRBJ1-1	-	TRBV6-6	-	TGTGCCAGCAGTCGACAGTACACTGAAGCTTTCTTT	CASSRQYTEAFF
TRBJ2-5	-	TRBV6-5	TRBD2	TGTGCCAGTACTCGGGGGGTCCGGGGAGAGACCCAGTACTTC	CASTRGVRGETQYF
TRBJ1-6	-	TRBV6-6	-	TGTGCCAGCATTCGGTCTCTGGGGCGACCCCTCCACTTT	CASIRSLGRPLHF
TRBJ1-5	-	TRBV6-1	-	TGTGCCAGCAGGGAGCGTTTGGGGACACCGCATTTT	CASRERLGTPHF
TRBJ2-5	-	TRBV7-8	-	TGTGCCAGCAGCTTAGCGCACAGGGTCCAAGAGACCCAGTACTTC	CASSLAHRVQETQYF
TRBJ1-1	-	TRBV6-5	TRBD1	TGTGCCAGCAGCTTCGACAGGGCGAACACTGAAGCTTTCTTT	CASSFDRANTEAFF
TRBJ1-3	-	TRBV7-9	TRBD1	TGTGCCAGCAGTCCACCGGTTGGGACAGCCTCTGGAAACACCATATATTTT	CASSPPVGTASGNTIYF
TRBJ1-2	-	TRBV19	-	TGTGCCAGTAGTGCGAAGGGGACGGAGGGGGGCTACACCTTC	CASSAKGTEGGYTF
TRBJ2-6	few	TRBV9	-	TGTGCCAGCAGCGCCCCCCAGGGATACACTGGGGCCAACGTCCTGACTTTC	CASSAPQGYTGANVLTF
TRBJ1-4	-	TRBV5-4	-	TGTGCCAGCAGCCAGGGAGGTGGTAATGAAAAACTGTTTTTT	CASSQGGGNEKLFF
TRBJ2-7	-	TRBV5-6	TRBD1	TGTGCCAGCAGCTCCGAGGGGGGACAGGGGACCTACGAGCAGTACTTC	CASSSEGGQGTYEQYF
TRBJ1-3	-	TRBV11-2	-	TGTGCCAGCAGCTCGACAGCGTCCGGAAACACCATATATTTT	CASSSTASGNTIYF
TRBJ2-3	-	TRBV11-3	TRBD2	TGTGCCAGCAGCTCCCGGACTAGCGGGGGGGCCGTTGAAGATACGCAGTATTTT	CASSSRTSGGAVEDTQYF
TRBJ2-7	-	TRBV7-9	TRBD1	TGTGCCAGCAGCCAGGGGGCCTACGAGCAGTACTTC	CASSQGAYEQYF
TRBJ2-3	once	TRBV9	-	TGTGCCAGCAGCGCTTCCGGGACTGCCACAGATACGCAGTATTTT	CASSASGTATDTQYF
TRBJ2-7	-	TRBV9	TRBD2	TGTGCCAGCAGCGTAGGGTTGAGGGGCGCGGGGGGGGAGCAGTACTTC	CASSVGLRGAGGEQYF
TRBJ1-2	-	TRBV27	TRBD1	TGTGCCAGCAGTTTATATGGGACAGGATCCCGTGGCTACACCTTC	CASSLYGTGSRGYTF
TRBJ2-7	-	TRBV6-1	-	TGTGCCAGCAGTGAATCCGGACAGACCTACGAGCAGTACTTC	CASSESGQTYEQYF
TRBJ2-5	-	TRBV5-1	TRBD1	TGCGCCAGCAGCTTGGTACCCCCGACAGGGGGGGAGACCCAGTACTTC	CASSLVPPTGGETQYF
TRBJ1-2	-	TRBV15	TRBD1	TGTGCCACCAGCAAAACCGGGACAGTCGATGGCTACACCTTC	CATSKTGTVDGYTF
TRBJ2-3	-	TRBV6-5	-	TGTGCCAGCAGTCGAGCGGGTAGCACAGATACGCAGTATTTT	CASSRAGSTDTQYF
TRBJ1-1	many	TRBV15	TRBD1	TGTGCCACCAGCGCCCAGGGGGGAAGGGCTGAAGCTTTCTTT	CATSAQGGRAEAFF
TRBJ2-3	-	TRBV7-2	-	TGTGCCAGCAGCTTAGGCCGGACAGATACGCAGTATTTT	CASSLGRTDTQYF
TRBJ1-6	-	TRBV28	-	TGTGCCAGCAGTCCTCCCCCCGATAATTCACCCCTCCACTTT	CASSPPPDNSPLHF
TRBJ2-3	-	TRBV6-1	-	TGTGCCAGCAGTGAATCTCGGTCGCACGCAGATACGCAGTATTTT	CASSESRSHADTQYF
TRBJ1-4	-	TRBV2	-	TGTGCCAGCAGTGATAAGAGAAAACCGGCTAATGAAAAACTGTTTTTT	CASSDKRKPANEKLFF
TRBJ1-4	-	TRBV7-2	-	TGTGCCAGCAGCCCCGGGACAAATGAAAAACTGTTTTTT	CASSPGTNEKLFF
TRBJ2-7	-	TRBV28	-	TGTGCCAGCAGTCCACTCGGGGGGCATCCTACCTACGAGCAGTACTTC	CASSPLGGHPTYEQYF
TRBJ1-1	-	TRBV5-4	-	TGTGCCAGCAGCTCTTCACAGACAACGAACACTGAAGCTTTCTTT	CASSSSQTTNTEAFF
TRBJ1-1	-	TRBV19	-	TGTGCCAGTAGCCAGGGGCCAAGTGTCACTGAAGCTTTCTTT	CASSQGPSVTEAFF
TRBJ2-2	-	TRBV2	-	TGTGCCAGCAGACAGAGCACCGGGGAGCTGTTTTTT	CASRQSTGELFF
TRBJ2-3	-	TRBV18	-	TGTGCCAGCTCGCCTAGGGGGTCGGGCACAGATACGCAGTATTTT	CASSPRGSGTDTQYF
TRBJ1-2	-	TRBV6-6	-	TGTGCCAGCAGTTACGTGGACAGTCAGTCTTACTATGGCTACACCTTC	CASSYVDSQSYYGYTF
TRBJ1-1	-	TRBV6-6	-	TGTGCCAGCAGCAACAGGGTACGGGACACTGAAGCTTTCTTT	CASSNRVRDTEAFF
TRBJ2-3	-	TRBV11-3	-	TGTGCCAGCAGCTTAGGCGCCCCGGGGGATACGCAGTATTTT	CASSLGAPGDTQYF
TRBJ2-1	-	TRBV2	-	TGTGCCAGCAGTACGGGGACAAAATACAATGAGCAGTTCTTC	CASSTGTKYNEQFF
TRBJ1-1	once	TRBV29-1	TRBD1	TGCAGCGTTGAAGGATATCACGTCCCCGGGACAGGGGAAACCAACACTGAAGCTTTCTTT	CSVEGYHVPGTGETNTEAFF
TRBJ2-2	-	TRBV7-2	-	TGTGCCAGCAGCTACAGAACCGGGGAGCTGTTTTTT	CASSYRTGELFF